The 5 T cell receptor beta chains reported below all come from one sample, sequenced in a study of low-dose radiotherapy and immunotherapy resistance in tumors. With TRAV- and TRBV-specific primers, first-strand cDNA was made, covering the alpha and beta chains. It was with a constant-region primer and a V-primer adapter that TCRs were amplified over around 19 PCR cycles. TCRdb itself ran the reads through MiXCR, one entry per CDR3 protein. The sample yields tens of thousands of distinct CDR3 sequences, approximately 20% seen once. Noted time point: before trial treatment. The sequences come from PBMCs, collected before treatment. The receptors originated from a male donor with prostate cancer.

This clonotype was observed at least ten times. J is TRBJ2-5 and V is TRBV7-3; maybe TRBD1 (6 bases). The V and J ends lost 5 bases and 4 bases respectively, with 11 bases between them. The CDR3 is 13 residues long. Germline-derived CDR1 and CDR2 are SGHTA and FQGTGA. Here the CDR3 DNA reads TGTGCCAGCAGCCGACAGACAGGAGAGACCCAGTACTTC. Residues: CASSRQTGETQYF.

This clonotype occurred many times. At one end, the junction sequence differs from germline, possibly due to a read error. The V call is TRBV3-1, the J call TRBJ2-3; D uncertain. This CDR3 region has 12 residues. Germline V lookup: CDR1 LGHDT, CDR2 YNNKEL (reference sequence). CDR3: CASSQDLVSLSF. CDR3 bases: TGTGCCAGCAGCCAAGATTTAGTCTCCTTAAGTTTT.

This clonotype was picked up many times. The J gene is TRBJ1-6, the V gene TRBV27; D gene uncertain. CDR1 and CDR2 from the germline V gene are MNHEY and SMNVEV (reference sequence). V shed 5 bases and J shed 5 bases, with 10 bases lying between them. The CDR3 has 14 amino acids. The CDR3 reads CASSPTMNNSPLHF. The CDR3 DNA reads TGTGCCAGCAGTCCCACTATGAATAATTCACCCCTCCACTTT.

In its sample, this clonotype was seen many times. This rearrangement joins TRBV11-2 to TRBJ2-5; no firm D call. Germline-derived CDR1 and CDR2 are SGHAT and FQNNGV. The CDR3 spans 12 residues. V was shortened by 1 base and J by 4 bases, with 4 bases between the two germline ends. The CDR3 region is CASSLAPETQYF. The DNA of the CDR3 is TGTGCCAGCAGCTTAGCCCCAGAGACCCAGTACTTC.

This clonotype was observed once. The rearrangement joins TRBV27 to TRBJ2-7, with 8 bases fitting TRBD2. Trimming took 1 base from V and 5 from J; bases not matched to a gene: 7. CDR1 and CDR2 (germline): MNHEY, SMNVEV (reference sequence). There are 15 residues in the CDR3. CDR3 in DNA: TGTGCCAGCAGTTTATTGCGGGGGGCGTACAACGAGCAGTACTTC. Protein product: CASSLLRGAYNEQYF.